These 14 T cell receptor beta chains were all obtained from the same sample, sequenced in a study of T cell clonality in common variable immunodeficiency. Libraries were prepared by immunoSEQ multiplex PCR; TCRdb keeps only in-frame clonotypes and omits some of them. The profile covers around 55,000 clones, none occurring a single time. The sequencing sample was made of peripheral blood mononuclear cells. These receptors originate from a person aged 18 to 70 in good health.

This clone appeared many times. Coverage ceases 3 residues before the CDR3 finishes, and the germline J gene fills in the end. The chain is built from TRBV7-2 and TRBJ1-1; no clear D gene. The germline gives CDR1 SGHTA, CDR2 FQGNSA. V dropped 6 bases and J dropped 4 bases, with 18 bases sitting between them. The CDR3 totals 15 residues. Partial CDR3 DNA: TGTGCCAGCAGACAGACAATGGCCGTTGCCACTGAA. This translates into CASRQTMAVATE. The full-length CDR3 reads as CASRQTMAVATEAFF.

This clone was seen ten or more times. Sequencing ends 3 residues short of the CDR3 end; the germline J gene provides the rest. The rearrangement uses TRBV7-3 and TRBJ2-3; 16 bases agree with TRBD2. V lost 0 bases and J lost 5; bases outside the gene matches: 2. CDR1 and CDR2 (germline): SGHTA, FQGTGA. The CDR3 loop spans 17 amino acids. This CDR3 is CASSLTGTSGRVDTQYF. The CDR3 DNA, read in part, is TGTGCCAGCAGCTTAACGGGGACTAGCGGGAGGGTAGATACG.

This clone occurred many times. The read halts 3 residues ahead of the CDR3 end, with the missing end drawn from the germline J gene. This sequence joins TRBV5-5 and TRBJ2-2, with a possible D match to TRBD2 (6 bases). Germline CDR1 reads SGHKS; CDR2 reads YYEKEE (reference sequence). The V gene lost 1 base and the J gene lost 5 bases, with 9 bases spanning the gap. The CDR3 has 14 amino acids. CDR3 amino acids: CASSLRRGTGELFF. CDR3 bases read: TGTGCCAGCAGCTTGAGGAGGGGAACCGGGGAG.

This clone was seen many times. The read falls 3 residues short of the CDR3 end, and the missing part is taken from the germline J gene. J is TRBJ2-7 and V is TRBV5-1; tentatively, D is TRBD2 (6 bases). The CDR3 covers 14 residues. Trimming took 3 bases from V and 1 from J, leaving 11 bases between them. Germline lookup yields CDR1 SGHRS and CDR2 YFSETQ. CDR3 loop: CASSSGGGSYEQYF. Partial CDR3 DNA: TGCGCCAGCAGCTCTGGTGGGGGGTCCTACGAG. The full variable domain, its missing parts supplied by reference TRBV5-1 and TRBJ2-7, is KAGVTQTPRYLIKTRGQQVTLSCSPISGHRSVSWYQQTPGQGLQFLFEYFSETQRNKGNFPGRFSGRQFSNSRSEMNVSTLELGDSALYLCASSSGGGSYEQYFGPGTRLTVT.

This clone came up many times. The read falls 3 residues short of the CDR3 end, and the missing part is taken from the germline J gene. J is TRBJ2-5 and V is TRBV29-1; 7 bases map to TRBD1. Germline lookup yields CDR1 SQVTM and CDR2 ANQGSEA. This CDR3 is 13 amino acids long. Trimming at V came to 6 bases and at J to 1 base, leaving 5 bases not matched to a gene. Incomplete CDR3 DNA: TGCAGCGTCGACGGGACAGCCCAAGAGACC. Protein sequence: CSVDGTAQET. The full CDR3 sequence reads CSVDGTAQETQYF.

There are many counts of this clone. The CDR3 end falls 3 residues outside the read, so it is completed with the germline J gene. The J gene is TRBJ2-7, the V gene TRBV11-2; D gene unclear. Looked up from germline, CDR1 is SGHAT and CDR2 is FQNNGV. The V and J ends lost 4 bases and 4 bases respectively, with 5 bases between them. This CDR3 is 11 amino acids long. CDR3 DNA, as far as it was read: TGTGCCAGCAGCTCCACTTACGAG. It is translated as CASSSTYE. The entire CDR3 protein reads CASSSTYEQYF. Full variable domain (missing parts from reference TRBV11-2 and TRBJ2-7): EAGVAQSPRYKIIEKRQSVAFWCNPISGHATLYWYQQILGQGPKLLIQFQNNGVVDDSQLPKDRFSAERLKGVDSTLKIQPAKLEDSAVYLCASSSTYEQYFGPGTRLTVT.

This clone was counted at least ten times. Sequencing ends 3 residues short of the CDR3 end; the germline J gene provides the rest. The rearrangement joins TRBV19 to TRBJ2-3, with D maybe TRBD2 (6 bases). V lost 6 bases, J lost 1 base, and 11 bases lay in between. The CDR3 is 14 amino acids. Germline CDR1 LNHDA, CDR2 SQIVND (reference sequence). The sequenced part of the CDR3 DNA is TGTGCCAGTAGCCTGCGGGGAGGCACAGATACG. The encoded protein is CASSLRGGTDT. The whole CDR3 sequence is CASSLRGGTDTQYF.

This clone was counted ten times or more. The read is 3 residues too short to cover the CDR3 end, so that end is filled in from the germline J gene. The chain links TRBV5-1 to TRBJ1-5; D possibly corresponds to TRBD1 (5 bases). CDR3 size: 15 residues. Germline V lookup: CDR1 SGHRS, CDR2 YFSETQ. Trimming left V 2 bases short and J 5 bases short, with 14 bases between. The CDR3 bases that were read are TGCGCCAGCAGCTTAGAGGGGTGGGGGGATCAGCCC. Encoded protein: CASSLEGWGDQP. The CDR3 in its entirety is CASSLEGWGDQPQHF.

The sample holds many counts of this clone. The sequenced fragment ends 3 residues before the CDR3 boundary, so the rest is inferred from the germline J gene. The V gene is TRBV2, the J gene TRBJ2-1; D could derive from TRBD1 or TRBD2 (5 bases each). The length of the CDR3 is 15 residues. The germline V and J ends were trimmed by 10 bases and 0 bases, with 16 bases remaining between them. CDR1 is SNHLY and CDR2 is FYNNEI in the germline V gene. The DNA read from the CDR3 is TGTGCCACCGGCCGAGAGGGGAGCTCCTACAATGAG. This sequence encodes CATGREGSSYNE. The complete CDR3 protein is CATGREGSSYNEQFF.

This clone was counted many times. The observed sequence ends 3 residues before the CDR3 terminus, with the missing tail filled in from the germline J gene. The chain couples TRBV10-3 to TRBJ1-1, with D maybe TRBD1 (6 bases). The V end lost 8 bases, the J end lost 2 bases, and 15 bases lay between the germline ends. The CDR3 length is 14 residues. From germline, CDR1 is ENHRY and CDR2 SYGVKD. The CDR3 sequence is CAIRRDNINTEAFF. Partial CDR3 DNA: TGTGCCATCCGTCGGGACAATATTAACACTGAA.

This clone was recorded at least ten times. The junction differs from germline at one of its ends, possibly a read error. The read comes to an end 3 residues before the CDR3 does, leaving the germline J gene to fill in the end. V is TRBV4-2 and J is TRBJ1-3; TRBD1 might be the D (5 bases). In germline, CDR1 is LGHNA, CDR2 YNFKEQ. The CDR3 loop spans 15 amino acids. The part of the CDR3 DNA that was read is TGCGCCAGCAGCCAAGTCCAGGGTGTTGGAAACACC. This sequence encodes CASSQVQGVGNT. The whole CDR3 sequence is CASSQVQGVGNTIYF.

In its sample, this clone was seen many times. The observed sequence ends 3 residues before the CDR3 terminus, with the missing tail filled in from the germline J gene. The gene calls are TRBV6-2 or TRBV6-3 and TRBJ2-1, with 14 bases aligning to TRBD2. The V gene's germline CDR1 is MNHEY and CDR2 SVGEGT. V gave up 4 bases and J gave up 6 bases; unmatched junction bases: 8. The CDR3 is made up of 17 amino acids. Partial CDR3 DNA: TGTGCCAGCAGTTCCTCCGGGGGACTAGCGGGGGTCAATGAG. Translating it yields CASSSSGGLAGVNE. The full CDR3 protein reads CASSSSGGLAGVNEQFF.

This clone was seen a few times. At one end, the junction sequence differs from germline, possibly due to a read error. Coverage ceases 3 residues before the CDR3 finishes, and the germline J gene fills in the end. The identical CDR3 is also encoded by other nucleotide sequences in the sample. This sequence joins TRBV5-6 and TRBJ1-3, with D possibly TRBD1 on 6 matching bases. CDR1 is SGHDT, CDR2 YYEEEE, per germline. The CDR3 runs to 15 residues. This CDR3 reads CASSLDAGEGNTIYF. The part of the CDR3 DNA that was read is TGTGCCAGCAGCTTGGATGCAGGGGAGGGAAACACG.

Many counts were recorded for this clone. The missing CDR3 end, 3 residues past where the read stops, is filled in from the germline J gene. The chain employs TRBV7-2 and TRBJ1-6; D gene uncertain. V lost 5 bases and J 10 bases, leaving 15 bases between the germline ends. The CDR3 covers 14 residues. Germline V CDR1 and CDR2: SGHTA, FQGNSA. CDR3 sequence: CASSPPGSDSPLHF. CDR3 bases read: TGTGCCAGCAGCCCACCGGGTAGTGACTCACCC.